This TCR beta chain was documented in a study of human T cells and chemical hapten exposure. Study outcomes and limitations: Among TCRs, those above 1 in 1000 frequency were unaffected by DPC sensitization.

In regard to this clonotype: The antigen is not known.

One entry per CDR3 protein results from TCRdb running MiXCR on the 5' RACE reads. The sample shows roughly 110,000 distinct CDR3 sequences, 15% to 20% of them seen only once. Total RNA was isolated from whole blood that had not been fractionated. The receptor was isolated from a human donor in good health.

CDR3 DNA: TGTGCCAGCAGCCGAAGACTAGCGGGAGGCCATGACACAGATACGCAGTATTTT. Encoded protein: CASSRRLAGGHDTDTQYF. The chain couples TRBV4-2 to TRBJ2-3; 13 bases match TRBD2. J gave up 2 bases and V 4 bases, and 9 bases lay outside the gene matches. Germline values: CDR1 LGHNA, CDR2 YNFKEQ. The CDR3 loop spans 18 amino acids.